The 21 T cell receptor beta chains in this list originate from one sample, sequenced in a study of blood T cell repertoires in COVID-19. The protocol was immunoSEQ multiplex PCR, while the TCRdb copy is restricted to in-frame clones and leaves out a portion. The sample has under 200,000 clones, around nine tenths seen once. Input material: peripheral blood. Source of these receptors: a man aged 18-30 years with active or convalescent COVID-19.

The chain uses TRBV27 and TRBJ2-1, with 7 bases that match TRBD1. CDR3 length equals 15 residues. Germline CDR1 is MNHEY and CDR2 is SMNVEV (reference sequence). Trimming took 2 bases from V and 4 from J; bases not matched to a gene: 5. In nucleotides, the CDR3 is TGTGCCAGCAGTTTAGAGGGGGCCGATTACAATGAGCAGTTCTTC. Its translation is CASSLEGADYNEQFF.

This clone was detected once. The V and J genes are TRBV12-5 and TRBJ1-2, with D perhaps matching TRBD1 (6 bases). This CDR3 contains 17 residues. The germline V gene encodes CDR1 LGHNT and CDR2 FRNRAP. V was pared by 7 bases and J by 4 bases, with 25 bases between. The CDR3 region has the DNA TGTGCTAGTGAGATAGCAGCAGGGGTAACCTTCTCCTATGGCTACACCTTC. Its protein is CASEIAAGVTFSYGYTF.

This sequence joins TRBV15 and TRBJ2-7; a weak D match, TRBD2 (6 bases). The CDR3 totals 17 residues. V shed 1 base and J shed 0 bases, with 16 bases lying between them. The germline CDR1 and CDR2 sequences are LNHNV and YYDKDF (reference sequence). CDR3 in DNA: TGTGCCACCAGCAGAGTAGAGGAGGGGTGCAGCTCCTACGAGCAGTACGTC. Amino acids: CATSRVEEGCSSYEQYV.

This clone was detected once. The V gene is TRBV5-1, the J gene TRBJ2-3, with TRBD2 matching 9 bases. CDR3 length equals 16 residues. Looked up from germline, CDR1 is SGHRS and CDR2 is YFSETQ. Losses at the gene ends were 3 bases for V and 3 bases for J; bases not matched to a gene: 8. The CDR3 here is CASSSAGGLLTDTQYF. The CDR3 coding sequence is TGCGCCAGCAGCTCAGCGGGGGGCCTCTTAACAGATACGCAGTATTTT.

The chain employs TRBV11-2 and TRBJ1-2; maybe TRBD1 (6 bases). Looked up from germline, CDR1 is SGHAT and CDR2 is FQNNGV. CDR3 size: 14 residues. Trimming pared 3 bases from V and 8 bases from J, leaving 16 bases between. The CDR3 loop reads CASSLGVQGEGYTF. In nucleotides, the CDR3 is TGTGCCAGCAGCTTGGGTGTACAGGGTGAGGGCTACACCTTC.

This rearrangement joins TRBV4-1 to TRBJ2-1, with a weak D call TRBD1 (5 bases). This CDR3 comprises 15 residues. Trimming pared 0 bases from V and 7 bases from J, leaving 13 bases between. Germline V gives CDR1 MGHRA, CDR2 YSYEKL. The CDR3 protein is CASSQERGLGNEQFF. The DNA for the CDR3 is TGCGCCAGCAGCCAAGAAAGGGGCCTGGGGAATGAGCAGTTCTTC.

The chain recombines TRBV7-6 with TRBJ2-5; D is unclear. Germline V gene sequence: CDR1 SGHVS, CDR2 FNYEAQ. This CDR3 region has 14 residues. V lost 1 base and J 5 bases, leaving 11 bases between the germline ends. CDR3 coding DNA: TGTGCCAGCAGCTTAGTAGCTTACCCGGAGACCCAGTACTTC. Translated, it gives CASSLVAYPETQYF.

V gene TRBV7-9 combines with J gene TRBJ2-1; 10 bases are a match to TRBD2. Germline loops: CDR1 SEHNR, CDR2 FQNEAQ (reference sequence). Losses at the gene ends were 5 bases for V and 6 bases for J; bases not matched to a gene: 7. The CDR3 extends over 15 amino acids. CDR3 DNA: TGTGCCAGCAGCCTACTAGCGGGAAGGCCCAATGAGCAGTTCTTC. The encoded protein is CASSLLAGRPNEQFF.

The V gene is TRBV6-6, the J gene TRBJ2-5; TRBD2 matches at 9 bases. With 7 bases clipped from V and 5 bases from J, the junction kept 8 bases outside the gene matches. Per the germline V gene, CDR1 is MNHNY and CDR2 is SVGAGI (reference sequence). CDR3 length equals 14 residues. The chain's CDR3 is CASILSGGGETQYF. The CDR3 DNA reads as TGTGCCAGCATTCTTAGCGGGGGCGGGGAGACCCAGTACTTC.

This clone was seen once. The chain combines TRBV29-1 with TRBJ1-1; the match to TRBD1 covers 7 bases. Germline V gene sequence: CDR1 SQVTM, CDR2 ANQGSEA. With 6 bases clipped from V and 1 base from J, the junction kept 2 bases outside the gene matches. The CDR3 has 12 residues. The CDR3 DNA follows: TGCAGCGTCGGACAGGAGAACACTGAAGCTTTCTTT. The encoded protein is CSVGQENTEAFF.

This chain uses TRBV24-1 with TRBJ2-5; 11 bases are shared with TRBD2. V lost 4 bases to trimming and J lost 3 bases; unmatched junction nucleotides: 0. Germline V lookup: CDR1 KGHDR, CDR2 SFDVKD. This CDR3 is built from 14 residues. This CDR3 is CATSELAGEETQYF. CDR3 sequence (DNA): TGTGCCACCAGTGAACTAGCGGGAGAAGAGACCCAGTACTTC.

CDR3 in DNA: TGTGCCAGCAGCTTCACCGAGGACACTGAAGCTTTCTTT. Its translation: CASSFTEDTEAFF. The chain employs TRBV11-2 and TRBJ1-1, with no clear D. The CDR3 totals 13 residues. Germline lookup yields CDR1 SGHAT and CDR2 FQNNGV. V lost 3 bases, J lost 3 bases, and 8 bases lay in between.

This chain joins TRBV30 and TRBJ1-4; a weak D match, TRBD1 (5 bases). Deletions cut 3 bases from V and 4 bases from J, with 15 bases between. This CDR3 has 15 amino acids. Germline V gene sequence: CDR1 GTSNPN, CDR2 SVGIG (reference sequence). CDR3 nucleotides: TGTGCCTGGAGCCCGATCGACAGCTTTAATGAAAAACTGTTTTTT. This sequence encodes CAWSPIDSFNEKLFF.

The chain joins TRBV18 to TRBJ2-2, with a tentative D call TRBD2 (5 bases). Trimming left V 2 bases short and J 3 bases short, with 10 bases between. The CDR3 runs to 15 residues. Per the germline V gene, CDR1 is KGHSH and CDR2 is LQKENI. CDR3 residues: CASSPSDGDTGELFF. The CDR3, as DNA: TGTGCCAGCTCACCATCCGACGGGGACACCGGGGAGCTGTTTTTT.

The chain combines TRBV28 with TRBJ1-5; 7 positions agree with TRBD1. CDR3 length equals 18 residues. V gave up 4 bases and J gave up 0 bases; unmatched junction bases: 12. Germline V gene lookup returns CDR1 MDHEN and CDR2 SYDVKM. The CDR3 reads CASSSAAKGGFSNQPQHF. CDR3 nucleotide sequence: TGTGCCAGCAGTTCGGCCGCAAAAGGGGGCTTTAGCAATCAGCCCCAGCATTTT.

The chain joins TRBV9 to TRBJ2-3; TRBD2 aligns across 10 bases. The J segment lost 4 bases and the V segment lost 4 bases, leaving 12 bases of the junction unmatched. CDR1 is SGDLS and CDR2 is YYNGEE in the germline V gene. This CDR3 is 17 amino acids long. CDR3 coding DNA: TGTGCCAGCAGCCATATGGGCGGGACTAGCGCATCAGATACGCAGTATTTT. This encodes CASSHMGGTSASDTQYF.

The chain recombines TRBV2 with TRBJ1-5; D is ambiguous. Per germline, CDR1 SNHLY and CDR2 FYNNEI. Between the trimmed V and J ends, which lost 4 bases and 0 bases, there was a span of 4 bases. This CDR3 spans 13 amino acids. The CDR3 region is CASSGLSNQPQHF. The CDR3 DNA sequence: TGTGCCAGCAGTGGGCTTAGCAATCAGCCCCAGCATTTT.

The chain joins TRBV7-9 to TRBJ2-1; unclear D gene. CDR3 length equals 13 residues. Trimming left V 7 bases short and J 4 bases short, with 11 bases between. The germline CDR1 and CDR2 sequences are SEHNR and FQNEAQ (reference sequence). CDR3 in amino acids: CASKSSTYNEQFF. In DNA, the CDR3 is TGTGCCAGCAAATCATCGACTTACAATGAGCAGTTCTTC.

This chain links TRBV7-9 with TRBJ1-4; possibly TRBD1 for D (6 bases). V was clipped by 7 bases and J by 7 bases, with 22 bases between them. The CDR3 contains 16 residues. Germline V lookup: CDR1 SEHNR, CDR2 FQNEAQ (reference sequence). The CDR3 bases are TGTGCCAGCACCCCTTATTTGGCAGGGGAAGGTGAAAAACTGTTTTTT. Translated, it gives CASTPYLAGEGEKLFF.

The chain carries TRBV24-1 and TRBJ1-1; 7 bases match TRBD1. The ends lost 4 bases at V and 1 base at J; junction bases unmatched: 5. The germline V gene encodes CDR1 KGHDR and CDR2 SFDVKD. The CDR3 loop spans 15 amino acids. This chain's CDR3 is CATSDAGTANTEAFF. CDR3 DNA sequence: TGTGCCACCAGTGACGCCGGGACAGCGAACACTGAAGCTTTCTTT.

V gene TRBV5-1 combines with J gene TRBJ2-3; perhaps TRBD2 as D (5 bases). Between the trimmed V and J ends, which lost 4 bases and 5 bases, there was a span of 11 bases. CDR3 length equals 13 residues. The germline V gene encodes CDR1 SGHRS and CDR2 YFSETQ. CDR3 DNA: TGCGCCAGCAGCGGAGAGGGTAAAGATACGCAGTATTTT. This codes for CASSGEGKDTQYF. Full variable domain (missing parts from reference TRBV5-1 and TRBJ2-3): KAGVTQTPRYLIKTRGQQVTLSCSPISGHRSVSWYQQTPGQGLQFLFEYFSETQRNKGNFPGRFSGRQFSNSRSEMNVSTLELGDSALYLCASSGEGKDTQYFGPGTRLTVL.